This entry features one T cell receptor (beta chain) sequence. Its antigen is unknown. The data are from a study of OX40 agonist ivuxolimab in advanced cancers. The overall study: Ivuxolimab doses were 0.01, 0.1, 0.3, 1.5, 3 or 10 mg/kg every 2 weeks. Of the participants, over 30% had some prior anti-PD-1, anti-PD-L1 or anti-CTLA-4 therapy, which was allowed. Partial responses were recorded for three patients, including one with hepatocellular carcinoma and two with cutaneous melanoma.

TCRdb's table, derived via immunoSEQ multiplex PCR, lists solely in-frame clones and lacks some. The sample has fewer than 85,000 clones, 85% to 90% seen once. There are 16 residues in the CDR3. Per germline, CDR1 SGHAT and CDR2 FQNNGV. With 1 base removed from V and 0 bases from J, the gap between germline ends came to 9 bases. Study outcomes and limitations: Researchers report that CD8+ T cells had, on average, more expanded clones than CD4+.

Material: CD4+ or CD8+ T cells sorted from blood, obtained in a trial of the OX40 agonist ivuxolimab. The clonotype was recovered from an adult with an advanced solid tumor such as melanoma, head and neck, liver or kidney cancer. The chain carries TRBV11-2 and TRBJ2-2; no clear D. CDR3: CASSLVLGTNTGELFF. CDR3 sequence (DNA): TGTGCCAGCAGCTTAGTATTGGGGACGAACACCGGGGAGCTGTTTTTT.